This T cell receptor (beta chain) was captured by sequencing in a study of blood T cell repertoires in COVID-19. About the research overall: COVID-19 samples collected from the United States, Italy and Spain covered acute and convalescent phases.

Produced via immunoSEQ multiplex PCR; TCRdb's table is partial and in-frame only. Of approximately 10,000 clones in the sample, approximately 80% are singletons; the top ten hold about a fifth. The material sequenced was peripheral blood. The origin of this receptor is a human donor in a cohort sampled during active COVID-19.

The CDR3 spells CASSQKGGRHQGEKLFF. The CDR3 bases are TGTGCCAGCAGCCAGAAGGGCGGGAGGCATCAGGGAGAAAAACTGTTTTTT. This chain joins TRBV4-2 and TRBJ1-4, with a possible D match to TRBD1 (5 bases). The CDR3 totals 17 residues. Germline CDR1 and CDR2: LGHNA and YNFKEQ. V lost 3 bases to trimming and J lost 8 bases, with 22 bases between them.